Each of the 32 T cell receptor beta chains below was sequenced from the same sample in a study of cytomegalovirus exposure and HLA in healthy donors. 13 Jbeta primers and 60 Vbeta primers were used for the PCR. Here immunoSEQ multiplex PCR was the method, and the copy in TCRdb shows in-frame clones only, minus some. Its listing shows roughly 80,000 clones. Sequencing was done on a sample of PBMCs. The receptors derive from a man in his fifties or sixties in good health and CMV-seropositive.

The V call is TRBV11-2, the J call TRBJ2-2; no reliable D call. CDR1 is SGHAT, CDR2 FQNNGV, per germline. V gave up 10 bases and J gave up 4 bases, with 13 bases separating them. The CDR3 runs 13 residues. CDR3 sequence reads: CAIQSLSTGELFF. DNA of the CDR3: TGTGCCATACAGAGTTTATCCACCGGGGAGCTGTTTTTT.

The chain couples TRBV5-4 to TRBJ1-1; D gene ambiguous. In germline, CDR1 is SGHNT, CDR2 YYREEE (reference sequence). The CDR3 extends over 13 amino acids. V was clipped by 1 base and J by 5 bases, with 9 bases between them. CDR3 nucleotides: TGTGCCAGCAGCTTGAACCCCGGGACTGAAGCTTTCTTT. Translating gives CASSLNPGTEAFF.

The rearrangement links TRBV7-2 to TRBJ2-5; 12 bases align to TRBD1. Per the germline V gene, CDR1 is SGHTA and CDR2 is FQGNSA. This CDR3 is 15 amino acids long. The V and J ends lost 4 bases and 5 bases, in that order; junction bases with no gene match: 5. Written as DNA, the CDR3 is TGTGCCAGCAGCTCCAGGGACAGGGGGCGCGAGACCCAGTACTTC. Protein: CASSSRDRGRETQYF.

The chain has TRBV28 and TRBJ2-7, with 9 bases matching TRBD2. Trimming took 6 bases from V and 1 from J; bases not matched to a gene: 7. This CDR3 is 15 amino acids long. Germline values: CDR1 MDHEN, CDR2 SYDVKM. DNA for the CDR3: TGTGCCAGCAGGTCTCCTAGCGGGAATTCCTACGAGCAGTACTTC. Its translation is CASRSPSGNSYEQYF.

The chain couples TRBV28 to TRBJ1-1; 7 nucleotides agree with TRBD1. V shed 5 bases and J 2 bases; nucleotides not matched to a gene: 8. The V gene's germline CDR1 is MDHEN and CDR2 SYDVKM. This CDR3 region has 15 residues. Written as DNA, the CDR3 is TGTGCCAGCAGTACCCGACAGGGAATCAACACTGAAGCTTTCTTT. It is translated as CASSTRQGINTEAFF.

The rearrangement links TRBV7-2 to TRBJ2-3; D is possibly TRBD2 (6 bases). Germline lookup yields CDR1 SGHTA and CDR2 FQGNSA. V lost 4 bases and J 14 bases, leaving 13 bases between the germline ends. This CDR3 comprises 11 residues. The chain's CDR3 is CASSSRAGRYF. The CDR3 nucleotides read TGTGCCAGCAGCTCCCGGGCCGGGAGGTATTTT.

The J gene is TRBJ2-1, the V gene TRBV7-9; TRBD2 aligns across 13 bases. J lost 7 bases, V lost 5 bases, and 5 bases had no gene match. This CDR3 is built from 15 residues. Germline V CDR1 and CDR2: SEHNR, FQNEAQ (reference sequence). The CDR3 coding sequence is TGTGCCAGCAGCCTACTAGCGGGGGGGAGAAATGAGCAGTTCTTC. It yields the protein CASSLLAGGRNEQFF.

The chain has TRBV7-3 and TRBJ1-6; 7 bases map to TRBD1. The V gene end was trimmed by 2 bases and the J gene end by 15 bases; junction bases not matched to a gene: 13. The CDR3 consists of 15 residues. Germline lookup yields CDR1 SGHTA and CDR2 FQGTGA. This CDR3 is CASSLRGGPSQFLHF. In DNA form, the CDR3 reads TGTGCCAGCAGCTTACGAGGGGGCCCCTCCCAGTTCCTCCACTTT.

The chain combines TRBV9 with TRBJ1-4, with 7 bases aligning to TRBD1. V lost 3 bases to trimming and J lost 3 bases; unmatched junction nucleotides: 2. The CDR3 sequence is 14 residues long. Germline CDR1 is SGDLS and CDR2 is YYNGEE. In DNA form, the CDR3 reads TGTGCCAGCAGCGACGGGACAGCTAATGAAAAACTGTTTTTT. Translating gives CASSDGTANEKLFF.

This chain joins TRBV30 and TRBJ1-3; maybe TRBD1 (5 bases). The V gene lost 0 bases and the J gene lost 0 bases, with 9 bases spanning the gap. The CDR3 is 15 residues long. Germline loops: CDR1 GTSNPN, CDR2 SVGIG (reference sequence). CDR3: CAWSVGHFSGNTIYF. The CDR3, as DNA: TGTGCCTGGAGTGTTGGACACTTCTCTGGAAACACCATATATTTT.

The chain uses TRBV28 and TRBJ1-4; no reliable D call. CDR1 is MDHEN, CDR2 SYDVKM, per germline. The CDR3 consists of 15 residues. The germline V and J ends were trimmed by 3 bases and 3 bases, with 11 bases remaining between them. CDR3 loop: CASSFVVAANEKLFF. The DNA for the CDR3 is TGTGCCAGCAGTTTCGTTGTGGCGGCTAATGAAAAACTGTTTTTT.

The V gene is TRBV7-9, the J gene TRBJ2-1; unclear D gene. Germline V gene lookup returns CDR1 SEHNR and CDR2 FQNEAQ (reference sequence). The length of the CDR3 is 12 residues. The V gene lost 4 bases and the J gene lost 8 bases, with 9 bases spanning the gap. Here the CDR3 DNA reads TGTGCCAGCAGCTGGCCAATGGATGAGCAGTTCTTC. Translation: CASSWPMDEQFF.

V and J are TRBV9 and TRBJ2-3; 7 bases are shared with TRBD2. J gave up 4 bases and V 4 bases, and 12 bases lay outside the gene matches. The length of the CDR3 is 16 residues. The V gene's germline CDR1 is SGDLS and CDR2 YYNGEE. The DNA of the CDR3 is TGTGCCAGCAGCCCCCTGGGAGGGTGGGTGGCAGATACGCAGTATTTT. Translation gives CASSPLGGWVADTQYF. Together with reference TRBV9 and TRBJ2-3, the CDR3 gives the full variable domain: DSGVTQTPKHLITATGQRVTLRCSPRSGDLSVYWYQQSLDQGLQFLIQYYNGEERAKGNILERFSAQQFPDLHSELNLSSLELGDSALYFCASSPLGGWVADTQYFGPGTRLTVL.

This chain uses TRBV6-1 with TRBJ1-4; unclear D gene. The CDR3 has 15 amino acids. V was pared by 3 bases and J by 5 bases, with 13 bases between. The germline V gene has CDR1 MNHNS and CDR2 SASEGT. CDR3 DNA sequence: TGTGCCAGCAGTGAGGAGGCCCTGGGGAATGAAAAACTGTTTTTT. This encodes CASSEEALGNEKLFF.

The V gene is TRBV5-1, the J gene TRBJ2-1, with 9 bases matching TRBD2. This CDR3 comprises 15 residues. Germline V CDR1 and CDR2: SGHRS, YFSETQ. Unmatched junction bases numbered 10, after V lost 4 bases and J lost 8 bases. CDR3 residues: CASSRGTSIRDEQFF. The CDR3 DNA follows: TGCGCCAGCAGCCGGGGGACTAGCATTCGGGATGAGCAGTTCTTC. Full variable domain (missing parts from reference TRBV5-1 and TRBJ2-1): KAGVTQTPRYLIKTRGQQVTLSCSPISGHRSVSWYQQTPGQGLQFLFEYFSETQRNKGNFPGRFSGRQFSNSRSEMNVSTLELGDSALYLCASSRGTSIRDEQFFGPGTRLTVL.

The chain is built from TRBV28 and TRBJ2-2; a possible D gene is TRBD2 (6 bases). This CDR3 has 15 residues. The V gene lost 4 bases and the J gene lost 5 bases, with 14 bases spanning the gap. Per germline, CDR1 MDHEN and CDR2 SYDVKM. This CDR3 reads CASSSPGLQTGELFF. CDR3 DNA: TGTGCCAGCAGTTCCCCGGGACTCCAAACCGGGGAGCTGTTTTTT.

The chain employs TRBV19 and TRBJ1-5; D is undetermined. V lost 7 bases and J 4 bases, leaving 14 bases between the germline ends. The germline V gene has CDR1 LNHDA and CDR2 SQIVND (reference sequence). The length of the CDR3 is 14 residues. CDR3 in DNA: TGTGCCAGTACCCCCGGGATGGGAAATCAGCCCCAGCATTTT. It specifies CASTPGMGNQPQHF.

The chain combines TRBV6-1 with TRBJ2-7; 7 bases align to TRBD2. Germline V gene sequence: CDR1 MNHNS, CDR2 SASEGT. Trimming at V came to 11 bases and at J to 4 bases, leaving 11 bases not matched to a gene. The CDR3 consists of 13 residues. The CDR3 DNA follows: TGTGCCTTTCCAACGACTAGCATATACGAGCAGTACGTC. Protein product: CAFPTTSIYEQYV.

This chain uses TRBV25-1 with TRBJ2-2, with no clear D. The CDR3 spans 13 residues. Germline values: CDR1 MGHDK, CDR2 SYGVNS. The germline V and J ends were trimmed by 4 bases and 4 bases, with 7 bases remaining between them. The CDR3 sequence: CASSGTGTGELFF. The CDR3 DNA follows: TGTGCCAGCAGTGGCACGGGCACCGGGGAGCTGTTTTTT.

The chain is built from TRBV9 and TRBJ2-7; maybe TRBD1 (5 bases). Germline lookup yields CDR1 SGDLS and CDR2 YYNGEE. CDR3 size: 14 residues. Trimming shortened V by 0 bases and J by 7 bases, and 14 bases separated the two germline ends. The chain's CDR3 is CASSVEDTGGEQYV. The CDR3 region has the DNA TGTGCCAGCAGCGTAGAAGATACAGGTGGAGAGCAGTACGTC.

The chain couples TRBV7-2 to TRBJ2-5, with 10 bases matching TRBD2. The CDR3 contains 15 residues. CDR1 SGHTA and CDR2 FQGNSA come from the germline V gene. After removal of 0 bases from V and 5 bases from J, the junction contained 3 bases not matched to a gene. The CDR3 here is CASSLATSGEETQYF. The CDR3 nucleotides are TGTGCCAGCAGCTTAGCAACTAGCGGGGAGGAGACCCAGTACTTC.

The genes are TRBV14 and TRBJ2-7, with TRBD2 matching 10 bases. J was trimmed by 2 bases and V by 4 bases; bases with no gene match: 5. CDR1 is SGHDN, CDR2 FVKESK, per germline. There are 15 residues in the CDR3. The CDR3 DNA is TGTGCCAGCAGCCCTTTGACTAGCGGGCCCTACGAGCAGTACTTC. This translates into CASSPLTSGPYEQYF.

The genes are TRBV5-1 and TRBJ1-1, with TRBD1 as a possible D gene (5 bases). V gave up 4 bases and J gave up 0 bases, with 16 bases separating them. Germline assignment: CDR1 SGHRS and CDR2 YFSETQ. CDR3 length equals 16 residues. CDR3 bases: TGCGCCAGCAGCCTGGCCTCTATGACAGTGAACACTGAAGCTTTCTTT. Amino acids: CASSLASMTVNTEAFF.

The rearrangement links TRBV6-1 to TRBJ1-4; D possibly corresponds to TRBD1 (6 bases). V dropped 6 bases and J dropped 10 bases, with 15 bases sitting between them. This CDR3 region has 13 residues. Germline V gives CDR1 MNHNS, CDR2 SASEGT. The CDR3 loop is CASRQGFLLKLFF. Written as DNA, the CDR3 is TGTGCCAGCAGACAGGGTTTTCTGTTAAAACTGTTTTTT.

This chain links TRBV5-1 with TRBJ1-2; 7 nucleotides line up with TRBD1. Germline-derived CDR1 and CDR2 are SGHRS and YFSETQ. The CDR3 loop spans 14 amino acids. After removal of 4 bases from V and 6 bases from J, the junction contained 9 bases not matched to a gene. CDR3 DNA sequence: TGCGCCAGCAGCCCGCAGACAGGGAACCATGGCTACACCTTC. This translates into CASSPQTGNHGYTF. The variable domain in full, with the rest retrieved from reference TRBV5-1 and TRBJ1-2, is KAGVTQTPRYLIKTRGQQVTLSCSPISGHRSVSWYQQTPGQGLQFLFEYFSETQRNKGNFPGRFSGRQFSNSRSEMNVSTLELGDSALYLCASSPQTGNHGYTFGSGTRLTVV.

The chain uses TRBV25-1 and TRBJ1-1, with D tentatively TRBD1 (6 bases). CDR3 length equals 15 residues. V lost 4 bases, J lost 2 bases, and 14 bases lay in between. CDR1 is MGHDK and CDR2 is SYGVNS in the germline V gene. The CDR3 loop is CASSARTVRNTEAFF. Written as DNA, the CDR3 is TGTGCCAGCAGTGCTCGGACAGTGAGAAACACTGAAGCTTTCTTT.

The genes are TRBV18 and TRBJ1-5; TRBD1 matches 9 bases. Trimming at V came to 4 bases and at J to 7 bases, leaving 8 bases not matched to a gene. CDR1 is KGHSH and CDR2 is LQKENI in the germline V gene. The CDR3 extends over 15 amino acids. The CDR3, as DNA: TGTGCCAGCTCACGGACAGGGGAAGATATCCAGCCCCAGCATTTT. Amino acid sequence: CASSRTGEDIQPQHF.

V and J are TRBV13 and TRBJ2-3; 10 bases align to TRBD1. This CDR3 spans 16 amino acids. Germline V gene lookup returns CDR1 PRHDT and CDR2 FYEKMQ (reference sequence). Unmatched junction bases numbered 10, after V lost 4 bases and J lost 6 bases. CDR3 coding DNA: TGTGCCAGCAGCTCTCGGGAAGACAGGGGGCGGGATACGCAGTATTTT. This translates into CASSSREDRGRDTQYF. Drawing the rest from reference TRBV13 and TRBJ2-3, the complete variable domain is AAGVIQSPRHLIKEKRETATLKCYPIPRHDTVYWYQQGPGQDPQFLISFYEKMQSDKGSIPDRFSAQQFSDYHSELNMSSLELGDSALYFCASSSREDRGRDTQYFGPGTRLTVL.

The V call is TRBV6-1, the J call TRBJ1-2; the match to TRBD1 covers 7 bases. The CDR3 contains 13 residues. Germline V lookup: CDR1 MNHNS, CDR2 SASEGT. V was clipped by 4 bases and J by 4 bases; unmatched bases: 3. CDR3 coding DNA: TGTGCCAGCAGTGCGACAGGGCCCTATGGCTACACCTTC. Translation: CASSATGPYGYTF.

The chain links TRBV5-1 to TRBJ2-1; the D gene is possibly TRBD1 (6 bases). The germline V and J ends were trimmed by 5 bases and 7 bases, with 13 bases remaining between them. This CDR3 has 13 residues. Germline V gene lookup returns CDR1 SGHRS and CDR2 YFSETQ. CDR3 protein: CASSKQRGNEQFF. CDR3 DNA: TGCGCCAGCAGTAAGCAGAGGGGGAATGAGCAGTTCTTC.

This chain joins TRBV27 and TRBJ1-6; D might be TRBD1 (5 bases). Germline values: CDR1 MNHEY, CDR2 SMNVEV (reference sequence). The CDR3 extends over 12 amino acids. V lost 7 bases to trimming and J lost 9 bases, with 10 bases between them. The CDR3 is CASKGGASPLHF. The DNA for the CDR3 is TGTGCCAGCAAGGGAGGGGCTTCACCCCTCCACTTT.

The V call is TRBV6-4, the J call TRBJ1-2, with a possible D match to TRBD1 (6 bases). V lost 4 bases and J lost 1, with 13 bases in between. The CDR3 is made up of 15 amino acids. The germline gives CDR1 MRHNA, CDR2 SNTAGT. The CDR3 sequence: CASSGPMTGNYGYTF. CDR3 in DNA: TGTGCCAGCAGTGGCCCAATGACAGGTAACTATGGCTACACCTTC.